Described below is a single T cell receptor beta chain sequence and its context. The data were taken from a study of T-cell reconstitution after alpha-beta-depleted transplantation in children. Unique molecular identifiers were incorporated into the prepared TCRbeta library. MiXCR, applied by TCRdb to the PCR reads, yields one record per CDR3 protein. The sample shows over 200,000 distinct CDR3 sequences, about a tenth of them seen only once. V was clipped by 5 bases and J by 3 bases; unmatched bases: 4. Germline V CDR1 and CDR2: SGHVS, FNYEAQ. The CDR3 runs to 13 residues. This sample comprised PBMCs from the stem cell graft donor, obtained from the stem cell graft. The chain employs TRBV7-6 and TRBJ2-7, with 7 bases that match TRBD2. The receptor was derived from a human donor who donated a stem cell graft to a child with acute lymphoblastic leukemia. CDR3 region: CASSPGLIYEQYF. Here the CDR3 DNA reads TGTGCCAGCAGCCCGGGACTAATCTACGAGCAGTACTTC.